The clone carrying this T cell receptor beta chain appeared a few times. Its specificity is unknown. J lost 7 bases, V lost 4 bases, and 6 bases had no gene match. Germline assignment: CDR1 MNHNS and CDR2 SASEGT. This CDR3 has 15 residues. The treatment here: approximately 9-day PBMC culture with coronavirus spike peptide pools or control peptides (ViraFEST assay). An Oncomine TCR Beta short-read assay was used to sequence the DNA from cultured CD4+ T cells. TCRdb ran MiXCR on the PCR reads and lists one entry per CDR3 protein. The sample carries about 7,600 distinct CDR3 sequences, approximately 70% recorded once. The data stem from a study of vaccination and CD4 T cells after COVID-19.

The TCR sequence derives from a human donor with COVID-19. The source was cultured CD4+ T cells from blood, collected after SARS-CoV-2 vaccination. The V gene is TRBV6-1, the J gene TRBJ1-6, with TRBD1 matching over 8 bases. The CDR3 loop is CASSGTGNLNSPLHF. The CDR3 bases are TGTGCCAGCAGTGGGACAGGGAATCTAAATTCACCCCTCCACTTT.